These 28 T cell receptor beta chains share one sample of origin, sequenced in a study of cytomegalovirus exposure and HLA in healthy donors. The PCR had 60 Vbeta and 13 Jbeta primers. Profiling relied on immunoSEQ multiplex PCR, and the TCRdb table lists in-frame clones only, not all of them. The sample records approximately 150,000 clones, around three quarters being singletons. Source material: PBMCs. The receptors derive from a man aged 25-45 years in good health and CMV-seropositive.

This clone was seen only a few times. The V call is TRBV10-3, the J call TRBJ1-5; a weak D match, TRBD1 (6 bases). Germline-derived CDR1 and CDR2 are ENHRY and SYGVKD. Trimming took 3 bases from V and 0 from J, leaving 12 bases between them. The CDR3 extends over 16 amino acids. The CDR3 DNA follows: TGTGCCATCAGTGAAAAGCAGGGGATTAGCAATCAGCCCCAGCATTTT. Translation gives CAISEKQGISNQPQHF.

The DNA for the CDR3 is TGTGCCACCAGACAGGGGGCGTACACCGGGGAGCTGTTTTTT. Translation gives CATRQGAYTGELFF. This chain uses TRBV6-5 with TRBJ2-2; 10 bases are a match to TRBD1. The germline gives CDR1 MNHEY, CDR2 SVGAGI. Losses at the gene ends were 10 bases for V and 3 bases for J; bases not matched to a gene: 5. This CDR3 comprises 14 residues.

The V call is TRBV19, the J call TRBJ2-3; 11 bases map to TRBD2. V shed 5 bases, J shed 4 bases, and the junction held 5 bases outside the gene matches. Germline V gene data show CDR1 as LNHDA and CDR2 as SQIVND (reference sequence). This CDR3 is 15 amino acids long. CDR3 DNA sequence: TGTGCCAGTAGTGGTAGCGGGGGGGTCCCAGATACGCAGTATTTT. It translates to CASSGSGGVPDTQYF.

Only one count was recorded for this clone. The CDR3 reads CASSSQFTGSETQYF. The DNA for the CDR3 is TGTGCCAGCAGTTCTCAGTTTACAGGGTCAGAGACCCAGTACTTC. The chain employs TRBV6-5 and TRBJ2-5, with D maybe TRBD1 (6 bases). Trimming stripped 4 bases from V and 4 bases from J, with 16 bases between. The CDR3 is 15 residues long. The germline CDR1 and CDR2 sequences are MNHEY and SVGAGI.

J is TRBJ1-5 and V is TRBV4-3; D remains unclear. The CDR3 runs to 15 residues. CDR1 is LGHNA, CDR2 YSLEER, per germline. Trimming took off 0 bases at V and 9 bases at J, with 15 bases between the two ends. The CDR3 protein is CASSQEGGRGAPQHF. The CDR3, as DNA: TGCGCCAGCAGCCAAGAAGGCGGTCGGGGAGCGCCCCAGCATTTT.

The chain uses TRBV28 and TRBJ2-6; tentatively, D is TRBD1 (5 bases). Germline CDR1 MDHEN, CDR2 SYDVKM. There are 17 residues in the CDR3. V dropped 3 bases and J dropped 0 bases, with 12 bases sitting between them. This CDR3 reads CASSFPQGSSGANVLTF. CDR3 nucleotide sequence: TGTGCCAGCAGTTTTCCCCAGGGCTCCTCTGGGGCCAACGTCCTGACTTTC. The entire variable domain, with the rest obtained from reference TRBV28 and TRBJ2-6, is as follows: DVKVTQSSRYLVKRTGEKVFLECVQDMDHENMFWYRQDPGLGLRLIYFSYDVKMKEKGDIPEGYSVSREKKERFSLILESASTNQTSMYLCASSFPQGSSGANVLTFGAGSRLTVL.

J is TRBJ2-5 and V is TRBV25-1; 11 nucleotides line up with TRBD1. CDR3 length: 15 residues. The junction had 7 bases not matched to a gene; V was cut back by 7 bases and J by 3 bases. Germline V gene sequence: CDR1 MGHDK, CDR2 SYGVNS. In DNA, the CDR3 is TGTGCCAGCACCGAAAAGGGACAGGGGGAAGAGACCCAGTACTTC. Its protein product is CASTEKGQGEETQYF. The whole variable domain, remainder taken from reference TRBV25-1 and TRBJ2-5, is EADIYQTPRYLVIGTGKKITLECSQTMGHDKMYWYQQDPGMELHLIHYSYGVNSTEKGDLSSESTVSRIRTEHFPLTLESARPSHTSQYLCASTEKGQGEETQYFGPGTRLLVL.

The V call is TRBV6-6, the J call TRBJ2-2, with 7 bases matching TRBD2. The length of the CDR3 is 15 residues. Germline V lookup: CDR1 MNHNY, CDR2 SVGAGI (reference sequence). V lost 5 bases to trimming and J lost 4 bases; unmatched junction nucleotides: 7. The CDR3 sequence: CASSPNTGGTGELFF. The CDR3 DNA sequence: TGTGCCAGCAGTCCCAACACGGGAGGCACCGGGGAGCTGTTTTTT.

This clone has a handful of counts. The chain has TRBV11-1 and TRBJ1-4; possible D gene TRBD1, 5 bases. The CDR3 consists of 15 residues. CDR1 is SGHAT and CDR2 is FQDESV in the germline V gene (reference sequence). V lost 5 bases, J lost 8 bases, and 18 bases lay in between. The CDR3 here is CASSLRGLPGEKLFF. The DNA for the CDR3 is TGTGCCAGCAGCCTGAGGGGACTTCCAGGGGAAAAACTGTTTTTT. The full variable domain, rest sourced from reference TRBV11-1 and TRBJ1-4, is EAEVAQSPRYKITEKSQAVAFWCDPISGHATLYWYRQILGQGPELLVQFQDESVVDDSQLPKDRFSAERLKGVDSTLKIQPAELGDSAMYLCASSLRGLPGEKLFFGSGTQLSVL.

For the CDR3, the DNA is TGTGCCAGCAGCTTACCCCAGGGGGAATCACCCCTCCACTTT. Translated: CASSLPQGESPLHF. This chain connects TRBV11-1 to TRBJ1-6, with 7 bases identical to TRBD1. The CDR3 has 14 amino acids. The V and J ends lost 2 bases and 10 bases, in that order; junction bases with no gene match: 5. CDR1 and CDR2 (germline): SGHAT, FQDESV (reference sequence).

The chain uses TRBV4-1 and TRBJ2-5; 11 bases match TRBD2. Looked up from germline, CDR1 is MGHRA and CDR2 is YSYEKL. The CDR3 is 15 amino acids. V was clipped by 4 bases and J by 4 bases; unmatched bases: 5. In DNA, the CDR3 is TGCGCCAGCAGCCTTAGCGGGGGGGATGGAGAGACCCAGTACTTC. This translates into CASSLSGGDGETQYF.

The CDR3 DNA follows: TGTGCCAGCAGCGGGGGGGTTGGAAACACCATATATTTT. The encoded protein is CASSGGVGNTIYF. The chain links TRBV2 to TRBJ1-3; TRBD1 is a possible D gene (5 bases). Germline values: CDR1 SNHLY, CDR2 FYNNEI. V lost 6 bases and J lost 3, with 9 bases in between. CDR3 length: 13 residues.

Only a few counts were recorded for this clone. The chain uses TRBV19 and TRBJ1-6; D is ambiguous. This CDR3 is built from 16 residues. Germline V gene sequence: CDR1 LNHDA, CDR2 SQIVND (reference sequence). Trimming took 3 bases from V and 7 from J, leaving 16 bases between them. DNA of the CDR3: TGTGCCAGTAGTATCGAGAACCGCCCGAGGAATTCACCCCTCCACTTT. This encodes CASSIENRPRNSPLHF.

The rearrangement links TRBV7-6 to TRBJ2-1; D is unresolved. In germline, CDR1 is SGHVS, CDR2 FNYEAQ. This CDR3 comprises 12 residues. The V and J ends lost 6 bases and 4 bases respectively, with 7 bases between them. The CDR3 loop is CASRDFYNEQFF. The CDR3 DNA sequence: TGTGCCAGCAGAGACTTTTACAATGAGCAGTTCTTC.

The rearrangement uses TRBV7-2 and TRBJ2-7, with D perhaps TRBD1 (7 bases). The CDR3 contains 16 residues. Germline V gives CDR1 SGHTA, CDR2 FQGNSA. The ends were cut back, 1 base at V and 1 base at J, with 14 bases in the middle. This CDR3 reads CASSLVGGTASYEQYF. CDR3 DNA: TGTGCCAGCAGCTTAGTGGGCGGGACAGCTTCCTACGAGCAGTACTTC.

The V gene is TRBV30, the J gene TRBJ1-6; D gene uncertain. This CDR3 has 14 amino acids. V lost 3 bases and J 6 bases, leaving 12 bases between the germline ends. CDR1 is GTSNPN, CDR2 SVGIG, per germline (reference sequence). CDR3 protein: CAWSERALNSPLHF. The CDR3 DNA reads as TGTGCCTGGAGCGAGAGGGCCCTTAATTCACCCCTCCACTTT. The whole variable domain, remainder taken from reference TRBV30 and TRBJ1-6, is SQTIHQWPATLVQPVGSPLSLECTVEGTSNPNLYWYRQAAGRGLQLLFYSVGIGQISSEVPQNLSASRPQDRQFILSSKKLLLSDSGFYLCAWSERALNSPLHFGNGTRLTVT.

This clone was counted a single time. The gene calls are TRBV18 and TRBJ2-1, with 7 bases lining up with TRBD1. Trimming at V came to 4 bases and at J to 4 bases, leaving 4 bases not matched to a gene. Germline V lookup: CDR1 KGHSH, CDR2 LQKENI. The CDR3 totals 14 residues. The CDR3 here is CASSQDRAYNEQFF. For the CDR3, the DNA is TGTGCCAGCTCACAAGACAGGGCTTACAATGAGCAGTTCTTC.

The CDR3 nucleotides read TGTGCCAGCAGCCGGGGGACCGGGGAGCTGTTTTTT. It is translated as CASSRGTGELFF. The rearrangement links TRBV7-9 to TRBJ2-2, with D maybe TRBD2 (6 bases). Germline assignment: CDR1 SEHNR and CDR2 FQNEAQ (reference sequence). The CDR3 spans 12 residues. Trimming took 5 bases from V and 5 from J, leaving 6 bases between them.

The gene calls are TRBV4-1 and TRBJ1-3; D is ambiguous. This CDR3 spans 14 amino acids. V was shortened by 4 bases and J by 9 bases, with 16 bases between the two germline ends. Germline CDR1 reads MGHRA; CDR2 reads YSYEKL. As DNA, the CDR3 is TGCGCCAGCAGCCCCTTCTTGGACTTTGGCACCATATATTTT. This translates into CASSPFLDFGTIYF.

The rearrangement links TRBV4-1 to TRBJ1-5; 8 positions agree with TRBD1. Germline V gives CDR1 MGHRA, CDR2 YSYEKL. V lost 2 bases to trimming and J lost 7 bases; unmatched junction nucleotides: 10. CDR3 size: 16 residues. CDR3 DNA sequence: TGCGCCAGCAGCCAATTCGGACAGGGTGGTGGCCAGCCCCAGCATTTT. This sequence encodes CASSQFGQGGGQPQHF.

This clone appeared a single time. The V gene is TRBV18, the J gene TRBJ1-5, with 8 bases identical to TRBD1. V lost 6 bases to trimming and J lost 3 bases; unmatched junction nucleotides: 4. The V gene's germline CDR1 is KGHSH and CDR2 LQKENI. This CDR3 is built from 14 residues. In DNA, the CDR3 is TGTGCCAGCTCGTCGGGACAGGCCAATCAGCCCCAGCATTTT. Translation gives CASSSGQANQPQHF.

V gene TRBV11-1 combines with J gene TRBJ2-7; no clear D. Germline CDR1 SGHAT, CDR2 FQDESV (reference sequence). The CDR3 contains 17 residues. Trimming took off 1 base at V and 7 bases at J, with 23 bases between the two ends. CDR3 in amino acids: CASSLVGLKSPIQEQYF. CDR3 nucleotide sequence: TGTGCCAGCAGCTTAGTTGGGCTCAAGAGCCCTATACAGGAGCAGTACTTC.

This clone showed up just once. In nucleotides, the CDR3 is TGTGCCAGTAGTATAGAGGGACAGGGCTTCTACGAGCAGTACTTC. Protein: CASSIEGQGFYEQYF. The gene calls are TRBV19 and TRBJ2-7; TRBD1 agrees at 9 bases. The CDR3 has 15 residues. Trimming at V came to 0 bases and at J to 3 bases, leaving 3 bases not matched to a gene. CDR1 is LNHDA, CDR2 SQIVND, per germline (reference sequence). The variable domain in full, completed from reference TRBV19 and TRBJ2-7, reads DGGITQSPKYLFRKEGQNVTLSCEQNLNHDAMYWYRQDPGQGLRLIYYSQIVNDFQKGDIAEGYSVSREKKESFPLTVTSAQKNPTAFYLCASSIEGQGFYEQYFGPGTRLTVT.

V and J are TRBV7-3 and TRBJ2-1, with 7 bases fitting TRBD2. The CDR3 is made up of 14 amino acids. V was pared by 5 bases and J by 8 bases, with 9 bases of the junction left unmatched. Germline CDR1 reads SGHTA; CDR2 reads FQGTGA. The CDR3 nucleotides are TGTGCCAGCAGCCCTAGCCCGACTAGCCATGAGCAGTTCTTC. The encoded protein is CASSPSPTSHEQFF.

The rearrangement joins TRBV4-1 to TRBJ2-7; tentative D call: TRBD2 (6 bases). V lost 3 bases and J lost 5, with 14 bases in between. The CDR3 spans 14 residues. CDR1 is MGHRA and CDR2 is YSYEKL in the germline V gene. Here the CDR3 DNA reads TGCGCCAGCAGCCAGGTTGGAGGAGGGAACGAGCAGTACTTC. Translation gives CASSQVGGGNEQYF.

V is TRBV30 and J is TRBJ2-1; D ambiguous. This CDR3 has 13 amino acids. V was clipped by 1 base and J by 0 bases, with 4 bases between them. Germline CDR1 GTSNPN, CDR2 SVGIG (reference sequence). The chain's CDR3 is CAWSDSSYNEQFF. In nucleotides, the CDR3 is TGTGCCTGGAGTGATAGCTCCTACAATGAGCAGTTCTTC.

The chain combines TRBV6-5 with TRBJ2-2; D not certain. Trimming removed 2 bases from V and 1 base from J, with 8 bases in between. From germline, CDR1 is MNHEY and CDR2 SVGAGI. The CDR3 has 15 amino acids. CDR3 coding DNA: TGTGCCAGCAGTTACAGCAGGCGGAACACCGGGGAGCTGTTTTTT. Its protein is CASSYSRRNTGELFF.

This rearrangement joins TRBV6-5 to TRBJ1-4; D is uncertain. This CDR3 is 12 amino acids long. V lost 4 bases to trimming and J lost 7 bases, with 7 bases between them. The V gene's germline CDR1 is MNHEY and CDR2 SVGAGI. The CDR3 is CASSSPGEKLFF. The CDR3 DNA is TGTGCCAGCAGTTCCCCCGGTGAAAAACTGTTTTTT.